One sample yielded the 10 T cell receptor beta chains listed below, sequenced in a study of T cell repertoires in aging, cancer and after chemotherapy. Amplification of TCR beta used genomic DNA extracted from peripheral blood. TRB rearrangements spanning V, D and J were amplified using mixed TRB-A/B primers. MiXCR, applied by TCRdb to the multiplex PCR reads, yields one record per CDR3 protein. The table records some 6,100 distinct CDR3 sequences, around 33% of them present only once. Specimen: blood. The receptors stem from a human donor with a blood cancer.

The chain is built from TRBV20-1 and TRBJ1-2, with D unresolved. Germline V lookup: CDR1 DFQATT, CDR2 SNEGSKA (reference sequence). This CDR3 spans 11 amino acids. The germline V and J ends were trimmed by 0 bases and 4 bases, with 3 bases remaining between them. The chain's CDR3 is CSAREIYGYTF. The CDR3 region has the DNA TGCAGTGCTAGAGAGATCTATGGCTACACCTTC.

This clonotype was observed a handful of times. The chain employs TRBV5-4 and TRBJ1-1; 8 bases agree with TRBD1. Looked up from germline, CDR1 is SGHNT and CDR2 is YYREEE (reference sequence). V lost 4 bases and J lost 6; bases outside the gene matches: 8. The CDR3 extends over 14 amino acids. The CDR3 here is CASSVRTGRAEAFF. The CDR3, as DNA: TGTGCCAGCAGCGTCAGGACAGGGCGTGCTGAAGCTTTCTTT.

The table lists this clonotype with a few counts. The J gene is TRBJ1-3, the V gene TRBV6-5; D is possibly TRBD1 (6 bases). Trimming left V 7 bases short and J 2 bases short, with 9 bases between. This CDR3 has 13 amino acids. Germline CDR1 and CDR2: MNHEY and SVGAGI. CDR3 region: CASKRGTGNTIYF. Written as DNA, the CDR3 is TGTGCCAGCAAAAGGGGGACTGGAAACACCATATATTTT.

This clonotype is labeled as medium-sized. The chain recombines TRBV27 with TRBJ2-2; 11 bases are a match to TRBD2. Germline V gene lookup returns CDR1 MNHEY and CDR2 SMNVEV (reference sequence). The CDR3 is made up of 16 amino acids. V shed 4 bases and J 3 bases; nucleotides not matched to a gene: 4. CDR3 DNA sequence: TGTGCCAGCAGTTCCGGGACTAGCGGATACACCGGGGAGCTGTTTTTT. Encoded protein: CASSSGTSGYTGELFF.

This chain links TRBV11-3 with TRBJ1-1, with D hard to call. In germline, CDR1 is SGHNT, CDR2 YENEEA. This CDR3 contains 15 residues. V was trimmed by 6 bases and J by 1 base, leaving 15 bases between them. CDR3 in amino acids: CASRSFARGNTEAFF. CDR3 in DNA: TGTGCCAGCAGGTCTTTCGCCCGGGGGAACACTGAAGCTTTCTTT.

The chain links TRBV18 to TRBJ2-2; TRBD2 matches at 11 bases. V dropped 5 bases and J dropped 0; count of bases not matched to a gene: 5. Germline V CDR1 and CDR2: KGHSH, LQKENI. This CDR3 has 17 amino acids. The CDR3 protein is CASSSLTSGANTGELFF. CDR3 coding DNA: TGTGCCAGCTCATCCCTGACTAGCGGGGCGAACACCGGGGAGCTGTTTTTT. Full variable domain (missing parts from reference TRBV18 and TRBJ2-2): NAGVMQNPRHLVRRRGQEARLRCSPMKGHSHVYWYRQLPEEGLKFMVYLQKENIIDESGMPKERFSAEFPKEGPSILRIQQVVRGDSAAYFCASSSLTSGANTGELFFGEGSRLTVL.

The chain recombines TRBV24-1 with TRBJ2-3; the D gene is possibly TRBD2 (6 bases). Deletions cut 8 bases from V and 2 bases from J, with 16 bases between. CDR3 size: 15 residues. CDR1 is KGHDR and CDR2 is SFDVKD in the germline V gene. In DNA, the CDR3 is TGTGCCACCACCCGCGGGGCAGCGACCACAGATACGCAGTATTTT. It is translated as CATTRGAATTDTQYF.

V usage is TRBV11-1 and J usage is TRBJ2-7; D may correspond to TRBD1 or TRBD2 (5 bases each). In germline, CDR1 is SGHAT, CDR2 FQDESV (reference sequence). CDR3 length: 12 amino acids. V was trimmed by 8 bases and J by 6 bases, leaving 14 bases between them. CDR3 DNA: TGTGCCAGCTCGGGGCCGTCGATCGAGCAGTACTTC. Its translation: CASSGPSIEQYF.

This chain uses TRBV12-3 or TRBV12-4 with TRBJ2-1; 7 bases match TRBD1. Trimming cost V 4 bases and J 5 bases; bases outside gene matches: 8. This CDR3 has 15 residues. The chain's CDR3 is CASSYVQGVDNEQFF. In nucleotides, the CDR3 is TGTGCCAGCAGTTACGTCCAGGGGGTGGACAATGAGCAGTTCTTC.

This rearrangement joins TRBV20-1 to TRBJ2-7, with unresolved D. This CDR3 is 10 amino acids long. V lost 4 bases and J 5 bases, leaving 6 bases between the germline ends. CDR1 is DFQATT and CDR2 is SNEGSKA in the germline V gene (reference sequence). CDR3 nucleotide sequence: TGCAGTGCTACTCGGAACGAGCAGTACTTC. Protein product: CSATRNEQYF.